This TCR beta chain was identified in a study of molecular identifiers for immune sequencing clone quantification. Overall study findings and caveats: Same-barcode identical TCR molecules could make highly expanded clones look smaller than they are.

Worth noting for this clonotype: What it binds is not known. This may be a read error: a much more frequent sequence differs by one nucleotide. Lacking the conserved final phenylalanine or tryptophan, this CDR3 likely reflects a read error.

One entry per CDR3 protein results from TCRdb running MiXCR on the PCR reads. The sample contains approximately 680,000 distinct CDR3 sequences, roughly 25% of which appear only once. This CDR3 contains 14 residues. The V end was cut by 5 bases, the J end by 4 bases, with 11 bases between. Naive CD8 T cells were picked out by sorting for CD8+CD4-CCR7+CD45RA+. This chain links TRBV12-3 or TRBV12-4 with TRBJ1-4; possible D gene TRBD1, 6 bases. The TCR originated in a human donor in good health. Some libraries in this study had Jurkat cell RNA spiked in. The specimen was naive CD8+ T cells from blood, with Jurkat cell RNA spiked in. Noted subset: FACS-sorted CD8+CD4-CCR7+CD45RA+ naive T cells. The CDR3 sequence is CASSPDSLNEKLFL. CDR3 nucleotides: TGTGCCAGCAGTCCGGACAGCCTTAATGAAAAACTGTTTCTT.